The rows below give T cell receptor beta chains drawn from one sample of a study of post-analysis software for immune sequencing data. TCRdb ran MiXCR on the PCR reads and lists one entry per CDR3 protein. Of about half a million distinct CDR3 sequences in the sample, around 34% were seen once. Sequenced input: blood. The receptors originated from a girl aged 2-17 years with multiple sclerosis. CDR3s include the opening cysteine and the closing phenylalanine or tryptophan. D genes are given only for firm matches. Not all rows give a size; the values are once, few, many and, for expanded clones, a class.

>TRBD2|TRBJ2-1|many|TRBV6-5
CASSPGGAYEQFF
TGTGCCAGCAGTCCCGGGGGGGCCTATGAGCAGTTCTTC
>TRBD1|TRBJ1-5|.|TRBV7-9
CASSSQGTGGGQPQHF
TGTGCCAGCAGCTCCCAGGGGACAGGGGGCGGGCAGCCCCAGCATTTT
>TRBD1|TRBJ2-3|.|TRBV29-1
CSADRGRTDTQYF
TGCAGCGCCGACAGGGGTAGAACAGATACGCAGTATTTT
>TRBD1|TRBJ1-1|.|TRBV7-9
CASSNRDRLNTEAFF
TGTGCCAGCAGCAATAGGGACAGGCTGAACACTGAAGCTTTCTTT
>.|TRBJ2-6|few|TRBV29-1
CSALGGHGPGANVLTF
TGCAGCGCCCTAGGCGGACACGGACCTGGGGCCAACGTCCTGACTTTC
>.|TRBJ2-3|few|TRBV9
CASSVDSASTDTQYF
TGTGCCAGCAGCGTTGACTCCGCGAGCACAGATACGCAGTATTTT
>TRBD1|TRBJ2-2|few|TRBV6-2/TRBV6-3
CAGSYVGTGYNGELFF
TGTGCCGGCAGTTACGTCGGGACAGGGTATAACGGGGAGCTGTTTTTT
>.|TRBJ2-1|.|TRBV11-1
CASSLVGPWFF
TGTGCCAGCAGCCTAGTTGGCCCCTGGTTCTTC
>.|TRBJ1-2|few|TRBV7-9
CASSLVGPLVTSYGYTF
TGTGCCAGCAGCTTAGTGGGACCGCTCGTAACCTCCTATGGCTACACCTTC
>.|TRBJ2-1|few|TRBV29-1
CSVEDEHQSYNEQFF
TGCAGCGTTGAAGACGAACACCAATCCTACAATGAGCAGTTCTTC
>TRBD1|TRBJ1-6|few|TRBV20-1
CSATRGDRDFYNSPLHF
TGCAGTGCTACGAGGGGGGACAGGGATTTCTATAATTCACCCCTCCACTTT
>.|TRBJ2-3|.|TRBV24-1
CATSDHSPTGTQEPTDTQYF
TGTGCCACCAGTGATCATTCTCCTACCGGGACACAGGAACCCACAGATACGCAGTATTTT
>.|TRBJ2-1|.|TRBV9
CASSAGSDRYNEQFF
TGTGCCAGCAGTGCGGGCAGCGACCGCTACAATGAGCAGTTCTTC
>TRBD1|TRBJ2-2|once|TRBV10-3
CAIRTGSTGELFF
TGTGCCATTCGGACAGGGTCTACCGGGGAGCTGTTTTTT
>.|TRBJ1-5|.|TRBV6-1
CASSEVPDQPQHF
TGTGCCAGCAGTGAAGTGCCCGATCAGCCCCAGCATTTT
>.|TRBJ1-2|many|TRBV5-6
CASSTRGGGNYGYTF
TGTGCCAGCAGCACGAGGGGAGGAGGTAACTATGGCTACACCTTC
>.|TRBJ1-2|few|TRBV9
CASSVYPGDLIHGYTF
TGTGCCAGCAGCGTGTATCCAGGAGACCTCATCCATGGCTACACCTTC
>.|TRBJ2-5|.|TRBV4-1
CASSQEALLETQYF
TGCGCCAGCAGCCAAGAAGCTCTATTGGAGACCCAGTACTTC
>.|TRBJ1-2|.|TRBV12-3/TRBV12-4
CASSPGGTEHNYGYTF
TGTGCCAGCAGTCCCGGGGGGACGGAGCATAACTATGGCTACACCTTC
>.|TRBJ2-7|.|TRBV4-1
CASSQVVRRDEQYF
TGCGCCAGCAGCCAAGTGGTCCGGAGGGACGAGCAGTACTTC
>TRBD1|TRBJ1-6|.|TRBV5-1
CASSSDRGPNSPLHF
TGCGCCAGCAGCTCGGACAGGGGACCTAATTCACCCCTCCACTTT
>.|TRBJ1-2|few|TRBV14
CASSQDYRNYGYTF
TGTGCCAGCAGCCAAGATTACAGAAACTATGGCTACACCTTC
>.|TRBJ2-1|.|TRBV29-1
CSVALDRRYHNEQFF
TGCAGCGTTGCCCTCGACAGGAGGTATCACAATGAGCAGTTCTTC
>.|TRBJ1-1|few|TRBV5-1
CASSLFTDHEAFF
TGCGCCAGCAGCTTGTTTACAGACCATGAAGCTTTCTTT
>.|TRBJ1-1|.|TRBV29-1
CSVGGGAYAEAFF
TGCAGCGTTGGAGGGGGGGCGTACGCTGAAGCTTTCTTT
>.|TRBJ2-5|.|TRBV18
CASSPQPPRTAPHQYF
TGTGCCAGCTCACCACAACCGCCAAGGACAGCCCCCCACCAGTACTTC
>.|TRBJ1-4|few|TRBV20-1
CSASLGPEGKLFF
TGCAGTGCTAGTCTAGGGCCAGAAGGGAAACTGTTTTTT
>TRBD2|TRBJ2-1|few|TRBV4-2
CASRGAGGPSNEQFF
TGTGCCAGCAGGGGAGCGGGGGGGCCATCCAATGAGCAGTTCTTC
>.|TRBJ1-6|few|TRBV6-5
CASSRTHRDSPLHF
TGTGCCAGCAGCCGGACCCACCGGGATTCACCCCTCCACTTT
>.|TRBJ1-4|few|TRBV7-9
CASSTSPGQLLFF
TGTGCCAGCAGCACCTCCCCGGGACAACTACTGTTTTTT
>TRBD2|TRBJ2-3|few|TRBV5-1
CASSLASGGPPDTQYF
TGCGCCAGCAGCTTGGCCTCGGGGGGGCCTCCAGATACGCAGTATTTT
>TRBD1|TRBJ2-2|.|TRBV6-5
CASSSRDRTAGTGELFF
TGTGCCAGCAGTTCACGGGACAGGACCGCTGGCACCGGGGAGCTGTTTTTT
>TRBD1|TRBJ2-2|.|TRBV7-2
CASSSRTGGMSGELFF
TGTGCCAGCAGCTCGAGGACAGGGGGAATGAGCGGGGAGCTGTTTTTT
>TRBD2|TRBJ2-1|few|TRBV3-1
CASSPGTTSYNEQFF
TGTGCCAGCAGCCCAGGGACTACCTCCTACAATGAGCAGTTCTTC
>.|TRBJ1-5|.|TRBV18
CASSREAVSVQPQHF
TGTGCCAGCTCACGAGAGGCAGTGTCGGTCCAGCCCCAGCATTTT
>.|TRBJ1-1|few|TRBV6-1
CASSTLATRTMNTEAFF
TGTGCCAGCAGTACCCTAGCCACACGAACTATGAACACTGAAGCTTTCTTT
>.|TRBJ2-5|once|TRBV10-3
CALSEGYGETQYF
TGTGCCCTCAGTGAGGGCTATGGGGAGACCCAGTACTTC
>.|TRBJ2-3|.|TRBV20-1
CSARGERVTDTQYF
TGCAGTGCTAGGGGCGAGCGGGTAACAGATACGCAGTATTTT
>.|TRBJ1-2|few|TRBV20-1
CSAVSSPVGGWLRYTF
TGCAGTGCTGTTTCATCCCCGGTCGGGGGATGGTTGCGGTACACCTTC
>.|TRBJ1-1|once|TRBV7-9
CASSFPRALNTEAFF
TGTGCCAGCAGCTTCCCCAGGGCTCTGAACACTGAAGCTTTCTTT
>.|TRBJ1-4|few|TRBV15
CATSRAGGSTEKLFF
TGTGCCACCAGCAGGGCCGGTGGCAGTACTGAAAAACTGTTTTTT
>TRBD2|TRBJ2-5|few|TRBV20-1
CSARWVAGPETQYF
TGCAGTGCTAGATGGGTAGCGGGGCCGGAGACCCAGTACTTC
>.|TRBJ2-1|.|TRBV20-1
CKGAEDEQFF
TGCAAAGGGGCGGAGGATGAGCAGTTCTTC
>.|TRBJ2-1|few|TRBV11-1
CASSLNRGAVTYNEQFF
TGTGCCAGCAGCTTAAACCGGGGAGCGGTGACCTACAATGAGCAGTTCTTC
>.|TRBJ2-5|few|TRBV18
CASSPRQKETQYF
TGTGCCAGCTCACCACGACAGAAAGAGACCCAGTACTTC
>.|TRBJ2-5|few|TRBV28
CASKYRARGETQYF
TGTGCCAGCAAATATAGGGCTAGGGGAGAGACCCAGTACTTC